Shown below are 26 T cell receptor beta chains from a single sample sequenced in a study of STAT5B mutations in CD4+ large granular lymphocyte leukemia. Sequenced by immunoSEQ multiplex PCR; TCRdb stores in-frame clones only, minus some. The sample lists about 30,000 clones, 71% occurring once. The sequenced material came from CD4+ T cells from blood buffy coats. Receptors originate from a human donor in good health.

The chain has TRBV5-1 and TRBJ2-1; 8 nucleotides align to TRBD2. There are 12 residues in the CDR3. Germline lookup yields CDR1 SGHRS and CDR2 YFSETQ. Trimming at V came to 6 bases and at J to 9 bases, leaving 5 bases not matched to a gene. DNA of the CDR3: TGCGCCAGCATGAGCGGGGGCGGTGAGCAGTTCTTC. Translated, it gives CASMSGGGEQFF.

The chain has TRBV7-2 and TRBJ2-7; TRBD2 matches 8 bases. The CDR3 has 15 residues. Germline V gene data show CDR1 as SGHTA and CDR2 as FQGNSA. After removal of 4 bases from V and 1 base from J, the junction contained 6 bases not matched to a gene. CDR3 loop: CASSSNRGGSYEQYF. The CDR3 DNA follows: TGTGCCAGCAGCTCGAACCGCGGGGGGTCCTACGAGCAGTACTTC.

This clone was observed a single time. This chain joins TRBV2 and TRBJ2-3; maybe TRBD1 (6 bases). CDR3 length: 13 residues. Trimming took 6 bases from V and 3 from J, leaving 10 bases between them. In germline, CDR1 is SNHLY, CDR2 FYNNEI. In nucleotides, the CDR3 is TGTGCCAGCAGCGGACAGATTACAGATACGCAGTATTTT. It is translated as CASSGQITDTQYF.

The CDR3 protein is CASSQQGAYGYTF. CDR3 DNA sequence: TGTGCCAGCAGCCAACAGGGTGCCTATGGCTACACCTTC. This chain joins TRBV14 and TRBJ1-2, with D possibly matching TRBD1 (5 bases). Trimming cost V 2 bases and J 4 bases, with 8 bases left between them. The germline V gene has CDR1 SGHDN and CDR2 FVKESK. The CDR3 sequence is 13 residues long.

The genes are TRBV6-6 and TRBJ1-2; D is uncertain. CDR1 and CDR2 (germline): MNHNY, SVGAGI (reference sequence). CDR3 length: 15 amino acids. The V end was cut by 4 bases, the J end by 4 bases, with 16 bases between. CDR3 nucleotide sequence: TGTGCCAGCAGTTCCGCCCCCCAGAGGATCTATGGCTACACCTTC. Translation: CASSSAPQRIYGYTF.

The gene calls are TRBV7-2 and TRBJ2-1; D is unresolved. V dropped 3 bases and J dropped 7 bases, with 13 bases sitting between them. Germline V gives CDR1 SGHTA, CDR2 FQGNSA. This CDR3 is built from 14 residues. The CDR3 reads CASSLRQTFNEQFF. CDR3 nucleotides: TGTGCCAGCAGCTTGCGGCAGACATTTAATGAGCAGTTCTTC.

This clone appeared a few times. The V and J genes are TRBV29-1 and TRBJ1-2, with D perhaps TRBD1 (6 bases). CDR1 is SQVTM, CDR2 ANQGSEA, per germline. V was clipped by 3 bases and J by 4 bases, with 6 bases between them. The CDR3 loop spans 11 amino acids. The CDR3 DNA reads as TGCAGCGTTGACAGGGGCTATGGCTACACCTTC. This codes for CSVDRGYGYTF.

This clone has a handful of counts. V gene TRBV5-1 combines with J gene TRBJ1-1; TRBD1 matches 9 bases. The CDR3 sequence is 15 residues long. Germline V gene lookup returns CDR1 SGHRS and CDR2 YFSETQ. Trimming at V came to 0 bases and at J to 4 bases, leaving 4 bases not matched to a gene. The CDR3 region is CASSLGDRDFTEAFF. In nucleotides, the CDR3 is TGCGCCAGCAGCTTGGGGGACAGGGACTTCACTGAAGCTTTCTTT.

This clone was picked up a small number of times. The rearrangement links TRBV7-9 to TRBJ2-1; the D gene is possibly TRBD2 (6 bases). There are 15 residues in the CDR3. Germline lookup yields CDR1 SEHNR and CDR2 FQNEAQ (reference sequence). V lost 3 bases to trimming and J lost 2 bases, with 11 bases between them. The CDR3 region is CASSFRGAPYNEQFF. CDR3 bases: TGTGCCAGCAGCTTCCGCGGGGCCCCCTACAATGAGCAGTTCTTC.

This chain joins TRBV27 and TRBJ1-6; D is undetermined. The CDR3 length is 16 residues. Germline V CDR1 and CDR2: MNHEY, SMNVEV (reference sequence). With 3 bases removed from V and 6 bases from J, the gap between germline ends came to 15 bases. This CDR3 is CASSFYPQAGNSPLHF. CDR3 DNA sequence: TGTGCCAGCAGTTTCTACCCGCAGGCGGGTAATTCACCCCTCCACTTT.

V gene TRBV27 combines with J gene TRBJ2-7; 8 nucleotides line up with TRBD1. The CDR3 has 18 residues. V was clipped by 5 bases and J by 2 bases; unmatched bases: 17. In germline, CDR1 is MNHEY, CDR2 SMNVEV (reference sequence). The CDR3 bases are TGTGCCAGCAGTACAGGGGGTAGGCGAATAACTCGTCCCTACGAGCAGTACTTC. Protein product: CASSTGGRRITRPYEQYF.

V and J are TRBV7-2 and TRBJ2-5; 9 nucleotides align to TRBD2. The J call may be in error: the DNA end matches TRBJ2-7 better. Germline V gives CDR1 SGHTA, CDR2 FQGNSA. This CDR3 is built from 15 residues. The CDR3 nucleotides are TGTGCCAGCAGCTTAATCATAGCGGGGGCCTACGAGCAGTACTTC. It encodes CASSLIIAGAYEQYF.

The J gene is TRBJ1-4, the V gene TRBV5-1; 9 bases map to TRBD1. Germline CDR1 SGHRS, CDR2 YFSETQ. This CDR3 is built from 15 residues. V trimming: 4 bases; J trimming: 7 bases; junction bases outside the gene matches: 8. CDR3 residues: CASSKTGTGLEKLFF. The CDR3, as DNA: TGCGCCAGCAGCAAGACCGGGACAGGGCTTGAAAAACTGTTTTTT.

The chain couples TRBV9 to TRBJ2-5; D possibly uses TRBD1 or TRBD2 (6 bases each). Between the trimmed V and J ends, which lost 0 bases and 1 base, there was a span of 13 bases. This CDR3 is 16 amino acids long. From germline, CDR1 is SGDLS and CDR2 YYNGEE. The CDR3 region is CASSVVDGGPQETQYF. The CDR3 DNA reads TGTGCCAGCAGCGTAGTAGACGGGGGCCCCCAAGAGACCCAGTACTTC.

Only a few counts were recorded for this clone. This chain joins TRBV19 and TRBJ1-1; 8 bases map to TRBD1. CDR1 LNHDA and CDR2 SQIVND come from the germline V gene (reference sequence). V lost 9 bases to trimming and J lost 3 bases; unmatched junction nucleotides: 6. The CDR3 runs 13 residues. CDR3 protein: CASDTGGYTEAFF. The CDR3 DNA follows: TGTGCCAGCGACACAGGGGGATACACTGAAGCTTTCTTT.

The V call is TRBV14, the J call TRBJ1-4; TRBD1 aligns across 7 bases. Trimming took 4 bases from V and 8 from J; bases not matched to a gene: 7. The CDR3 runs to 14 residues. The V gene's germline CDR1 is SGHDN and CDR2 FVKESK. The CDR3 sequence is CASSRPGTVEKLFF. The CDR3 coding sequence is TGTGCCAGCAGCCGTCCCGGGACAGTGGAAAAACTGTTTTTT.

The chain is built from TRBV6-4 and TRBJ2-1; 8 nucleotides match TRBD1. The J segment lost 2 bases and the V segment lost 0 bases, leaving 6 bases of the junction unmatched. The CDR3 has 17 amino acids. Germline values: CDR1 MRHNA, CDR2 SNTAGT. CDR3 residues: CASSDSFGQGAYNEQFF. In DNA, the CDR3 is TGTGCCAGCAGTGACTCGTTCGGACAGGGAGCCTACAATGAGCAGTTCTTC.

The chain employs TRBV19 and TRBJ1-2; no definite D call. Germline loops: CDR1 LNHDA, CDR2 SQIVND (reference sequence). Trimming cost V 8 bases and J 4 bases, with 11 bases left between them. CDR3 length: 12 residues. CDR3 coding DNA: TGTGCCAGTGTTCGGGGAAGCTATGGCTACACCTTC. Protein product: CASVRGSYGYTF.

The rearrangement joins TRBV9 to TRBJ2-5, with D uncertain. This CDR3 contains 14 residues. Trimming stripped 1 base from V and 3 bases from J, with 10 bases between. From germline, CDR1 is SGDLS and CDR2 YYNGEE. The CDR3 DNA reads TGTGCCAGCAGCGTAAGCAGTACAGAAGAGACCCAGTACTTC. Translation: CASSVSSTEETQYF.

The chain combines TRBV7-2 with TRBJ2-7; D might be TRBD1 or TRBD2, each matching 6 bases. This CDR3 has 15 residues. V was pared by 5 bases and J by 6 bases, with 20 bases between. CDR1 SGHTA and CDR2 FQGNSA come from the germline V gene. The CDR3 loop reads CASSRDRWGASEQYF. The CDR3 DNA sequence: TGTGCCAGCAGCCGAGATAGGTGGGGGGCGAGCGAGCAGTACTTC.

The chain recombines TRBV7-8 with TRBJ1-5; tentatively, D is TRBD1 (5 bases). The V gene's germline CDR1 is SGHVS and CDR2 FQNEAQ. This CDR3 region has 14 residues. V lost 0 bases and J lost 4, with 7 bases in between. The chain's CDR3 is CASSLAGTNQPQHF. The CDR3 region has the DNA TGTGCCAGCAGCTTAGCAGGGACGAATCAGCCCCAGCATTTT.

The CDR3 DNA sequence: TGTGCCAGCAGCCAATTAGCCGGGGCCCTCTCCTACGAGCAGTACTTC. The encoded protein is CASSQLAGALSYEQYF. The V and J genes are TRBV4-2 and TRBJ2-7; the D call may be TRBD1 or TRBD2 (5 bases each). V was pared by 2 bases and J by 0 bases, with 14 bases between. The CDR3 has 16 residues. Germline-derived CDR1 and CDR2 are LGHNA and YNFKEQ.

This sequence joins TRBV27 and TRBJ1-6, with TRBD1 matching 7 bases. V shed 0 bases and J 0 bases; nucleotides not matched to a gene: 5. Germline V CDR1 and CDR2: MNHEY, SMNVEV (reference sequence). CDR3 length: 18 amino acids. The CDR3 region has the DNA TGTGCCAGCAGTTTATCGACAGGGACCAGCTCCTATAATTCACCCCTCCACTTT. This sequence encodes CASSLSTGTSSYNSPLHF.

This chain links TRBV7-9 with TRBJ1-2; maybe TRBD1 (6 bases). There are 15 residues in the CDR3. Deletions cut 5 bases from V and 4 bases from J, with 17 bases between. The germline V gene encodes CDR1 SEHNR and CDR2 FQNEAQ (reference sequence). The CDR3 DNA is TGTGCCAGCAGCGGAGGGGGACCTGGGGGCTATGGCTACACCTTC. Translation gives CASSGGGPGGYGYTF. Full variable domain (rest looked up from reference TRBV7-9 and TRBJ1-2): DTGVSQNPRHKITKRGQNVTFRCDPISEHNRLYWYRQTLGQGPEFLTYFQNEAQLEKSRLLSDRFSAERPKGSFSTLEIQRTEQGDSAMYLCASSGGGPGGYGYTFGSGTRLTVV.

V is TRBV9 and J is TRBJ1-4; 10 bases align to TRBD1. V lost 2 bases, J lost 8 bases, and 9 bases stayed unmatched. The CDR3 extends over 16 amino acids. Per the germline V gene, CDR1 is SGDLS and CDR2 is YYNGEE. In DNA form, the CDR3 reads TGTGCCAGCAGCGTCGGCCCGGGACAGGGGAACGAAAAACTGTTTTTT. Protein: CASSVGPGQGNEKLFF.

The V and J genes are TRBV7-9 and TRBJ1-2, with unresolved D. V shed 0 bases and J shed 8 bases, with 13 bases lying between them. CDR1 is SEHNR, CDR2 FQNEAQ, per germline (reference sequence). The CDR3 runs 14 residues. The CDR3 spells CASSLALPGSGYTF. As DNA, the CDR3 is TGTGCCAGCAGCTTAGCTCTCCCGGGGAGCGGCTACACCTTC.